A single sample gave rise to the 27 T cell receptor beta chains below, sequenced in a study of neurological immune-mediated disorders. TCRdb reprocessed the 5' RACE reads with MiXCR, giving one entry per CDR3 protein. The data show tens of thousands of distinct CDR3 sequences, around 4% seen once. The sequenced material came from PBMCs. These receptors all come from a man younger than 40 with multiple sclerosis.

This clonotype was counted ten times or more. V is TRBV6-5 and J is TRBJ2-7; possible D gene TRBD2, 5 bases. The CDR3 has 14 residues. Germline-derived CDR1 and CDR2 are MNHEY and SVGAGI. The ends were cut back, 5 bases at V and 3 bases at J, with 14 bases in the middle. CDR3 in DNA: TGTGCCAGCAGTATGTCCCTCGGGAACTACGAGCAGTACTTC. It encodes CASSMSLGNYEQYF.

At least ten counts were recorded for this clonotype. The chain carries TRBV20-1 and TRBJ2-7, with 8 bases that match TRBD1. There are 14 residues in the CDR3. CDR1 and CDR2 (germline): DFQATT, SNEGSKA (reference sequence). The V gene end was trimmed by 0 bases and the J gene end by 2 bases; junction bases not matched to a gene: 3. The CDR3 loop is CSARDQQGAYEQYF. The CDR3 DNA reads TGCAGTGCTAGAGATCAACAGGGGGCCTACGAGCAGTACTTC.

This clonotype was recorded at least ten times. The junction departs from germline at one end; a sequencing error may be responsible. The chain carries TRBV27 and TRBJ1-5, with a tentative D call TRBD1 (6 bases). Per germline, CDR1 MNHEY and CDR2 SMNVEV (reference sequence). The CDR3 loop spans 12 amino acids. As DNA, the CDR3 is TGTGCCAGCAGTATACAGGGTCAGCCCCAGAATTTT. Its protein is CASSIQGQPQNF.

In this sample, this clonotype turned up many times. This chain uses TRBV6-5 with TRBJ1-2; 10 positions agree with TRBD1. Germline loops: CDR1 MNHEY, CDR2 SVGAGI. With V trimmed by 6 bases and J by 4 bases, 5 bases remained unmatched. The CDR3 runs 14 residues. CDR3 DNA: TGTGCCAGCAGGGGGACAGGGGTTTCCTATGGCTACACCTTC. Its translation is CASRGTGVSYGYTF.

This clonotype was picked up many times. V and J are TRBV7-9 and TRBJ2-7, with D possibly matching TRBD1 (6 bases). The CDR3 length is 14 residues. Germline CDR1 is SEHNR and CDR2 is FQNEAQ (reference sequence). Trimming shortened V by 5 bases and J by 3 bases, and 14 bases separated the two germline ends. CDR3 loop: CASSTSTGLYEQYF. The CDR3 DNA sequence: TGTGCCAGCAGCACAAGCACAGGGCTCTACGAGCAGTACTTC.

This clonotype was counted at least ten times. V gene TRBV20-1 combines with J gene TRBJ1-5; 8 bases match TRBD1. The CDR3 loop spans 14 amino acids. The germline CDR1 and CDR2 sequences are DFQATT and SNEGSKA (reference sequence). V lost 0 bases and J lost 7; bases outside the gene matches: 5. The CDR3 coding sequence is TGCAGTGCTAGAGATGTAACAGGGGGGCAGCCCCAGCATTTT. Protein: CSARDVTGGQPQHF.

This clonotype came up many times. The chain uses TRBV15 and TRBJ2-2; perhaps TRBD1 as D (6 bases). The germline CDR1 and CDR2 sequences are LNHNV and YYDKDF (reference sequence). The CDR3 sequence is 17 residues long. V lost 2 bases and J lost 0, with 13 bases in between. The CDR3 DNA sequence: TGTGCCACCAGCAGACCAACGGACAGCGCGAACACCGGGGAGCTGTTTTTT. It codes for CATSRPTDSANTGELFF.

This clonotype was seen at least ten times. CDR3 sequence: CASSPPDYEQYF. CDR3 DNA sequence: TGTGCCAGCAGCCCCCCGGACTACGAGCAGTACTTC. V is TRBV7-2 and J is TRBJ2-7, with unresolved D. V gave up 5 bases and J gave up 3 bases, with 8 bases separating them. CDR1 and CDR2 from the germline V gene are SGHTA and FQGNSA. The CDR3 extends over 12 amino acids.

In this sample, this clonotype turned up many times. This chain links TRBV4-1 with TRBJ1-3; unclear D gene. Germline CDR1 reads MGHRA; CDR2 reads YSYEKL. The CDR3 length is 13 residues. The V end was cut by 3 bases, the J end by 2 bases, with 5 bases between. The CDR3 reads CASSHEPGNTIYF. The CDR3 coding sequence is TGCGCCAGCAGCCATGAGCCTGGAAACACCATATATTTT.

This clonotype was seen ten or more times. The rearrangement joins TRBV12-3 or TRBV12-4 to TRBJ1-4; D remains ambiguous. This CDR3 is built from 14 residues. V was pared by 3 bases and J by 5 bases, with 10 bases between. The CDR3 loop reads CASSFGRLNEKLFF. Here the CDR3 DNA reads TGTGCCAGCAGTTTTGGGCGGTTAAATGAAAAACTGTTTTTT.

This clonotype was found many times. The chain employs TRBV24-1 and TRBJ2-7, with D possibly TRBD2 on 6 matching bases. The V and J ends lost 0 bases and 9 bases respectively, with 8 bases between them. This CDR3 spans 12 amino acids. CDR1 KGHDR and CDR2 SFDVKD come from the germline V gene. The CDR3 DNA reads as TGTGCCACCAGTGATTTGGCGGGACGGCAGTACTTC. Translating it yields CATSDLAGRQYF.

This clonotype was counted a few times. One junction end disagrees with the germline gene, perhaps due to a read error. The chain is built from TRBV4-2 and TRBJ1-6; a weak D match, TRBD1 (5 bases). This CDR3 contains 15 residues. CDR1 and CDR2 (germline): LGHNA, YNFKEQ. The CDR3 nucleotides read TGTGCCAGCAGCCAAGTGGTCTCAGGGAGTTCACCCCTCAACTTT. This encodes CASSQVVSGSSPLNF.

There are many counts of this clonotype. The chain carries TRBV5-1 and TRBJ2-1; weak D call: TRBD1 (6 bases). The CDR3 covers 14 residues. Germline V lookup: CDR1 SGHRS, CDR2 YFSETQ. V was trimmed by 4 bases and J by 8 bases, leaving 16 bases between them. The CDR3 here is CASSRNSGEHEQFF. CDR3 DNA sequence: TGCGCCAGCAGCCGAAATTCAGGGGAACATGAGCAGTTCTTC.

To note about this clonotype: This may stem from a read error, because a much larger clone lies one nucleotide away. The rearrangement joins TRBV5-1 to TRBJ2-5, with 7 nucleotides matching TRBD2. The germline V gene encodes CDR1 SGHRS and CDR2 YFSETQ. This CDR3 has 16 residues. The CDR3 DNA sequence: TGCGCCAACAGCTTGGAAGGCGGGGGTAACCAAGAGACCCAGTACTTC. This codes for CANSLEGGGNQETQYF.

In this sample, this clonotype turned up many times. This rearrangement joins TRBV3-1 to TRBJ1-1, with D maybe TRBD1 (6 bases). Trimming cost V 1 base and J 0 bases, with 6 bases left between them. Germline loops: CDR1 LGHDT, CDR2 YNNKEL (reference sequence). The CDR3 covers 14 residues. CDR3 sequence: CASSQGQVNTEAFF. CDR3 in DNA: TGTGCCAGCAGCCAAGGACAGGTGAACACTGAAGCTTTCTTT.

This clonotype was counted ten times or more. The chain has TRBV7-2 and TRBJ1-1; TRBD1 matches 7 bases. This CDR3 spans 15 amino acids. Germline values: CDR1 SGHTA, CDR2 FQGNSA. J gave up 0 bases and V 4 bases, and 5 bases lay outside the gene matches. CDR3 loop: CASSSPGQLNTEAFF. CDR3 DNA sequence: TGTGCCAGCAGCTCTCCGGGACAGCTGAACACTGAAGCTTTCTTT.

The table lists this clonotype with many counts. The V call is TRBV4-1, the J call TRBJ2-3; 9 bases match TRBD1. Trimming removed 0 bases from V and 4 bases from J; junction bases left unmatched: 8. Germline V CDR1 and CDR2: MGHRA, YSYEKL. The CDR3 runs to 17 residues. CDR3: CASSQEPPGQGSDTQYF. The CDR3 DNA sequence: TGCGCCAGCAGCCAAGAGCCTCCGGGACAGGGCTCAGATACGCAGTATTTT.

V is TRBV7-2 and J is TRBJ2-7; 11 bases are a match to TRBD2. CDR3 size: 19 residues. Germline V gives CDR1 SGHTA, CDR2 FQGNSA. V trimming: 0 bases; J trimming: 3 bases; junction bases outside the gene matches: 13. Written as DNA, the CDR3 is TGTGCCAGCAGCTTAGCCGTGGCCGGGACTAGCGGAAAGGGCTACGAGCAGTACTTC. The encoded protein is CASSLAVAGTSGKGYEQYF.

This clonotype was found many times. The V call is TRBV5-1, the J call TRBJ2-7; TRBD1 matches at 12 bases. The CDR3 spans 19 residues. CDR1 SGHRS and CDR2 YFSETQ come from the germline V gene. After removal of 0 bases from V and 1 base from J, the junction contained 11 bases not matched to a gene. This chain's CDR3 is CASSLGRRDRGRISYEQYF. DNA for the CDR3: TGCGCCAGCAGCTTGGGCCGCCGGGACAGGGGGCGAATATCCTACGAGCAGTACTTC. Full variable domain (remainder filled in from reference TRBV5-1 and TRBJ2-7): KAGVTQTPRYLIKTRGQQVTLSCSPISGHRSVSWYQQTPGQGLQFLFEYFSETQRNKGNFPGRFSGRQFSNSRSEMNVSTLELGDSALYLCASSLGRRDRGRISYEQYFGPGTRLTVT.

This clonotype was seen many times. Germline is not matched at one junction end, which may reflect a read error. The chain joins TRBV6-2 or TRBV6-3 to TRBJ1-5; D remains unclear. In germline, CDR1 is MNHEY, CDR2 SVGEGT. The CDR3 length is 14 residues. CDR3 loop: CASSYWGSNQPQNF. In DNA, the CDR3 is TGTGCCAGCAGTTATTGGGGTAGCAATCAGCCCCAGAATTTT.

The chain joins TRBV2 to TRBJ2-1; 9 bases agree with TRBD2. Germline lookup yields CDR1 SNHLY and CDR2 FYNNEI. The J segment lost 9 bases and the V segment lost 3 bases, leaving 9 bases of the junction unmatched. The CDR3 loop spans 15 amino acids. The CDR3 DNA sequence: TGTGCCAGCAGTGATAAGCGGGGGGACGAGATTGAGCAGTTCTTC. This translates into CASSDKRGDEIEQFF.

This clonotype has only one observation. Possible read error: a much larger clone is one base away. The V gene is TRBV18, the J gene TRBJ2-3; D gene unclear. V gave up 4 bases and J gave up 3 bases, with 8 bases separating them. Germline V lookup: CDR1 KGHSH, CDR2 LQKENI. The CDR3 is 13 amino acids. The CDR3 spells CASSREGTDTQYF. CDR3 DNA sequence: TGTGCCAGCTCACGGGAAGGAACAGATACGCAGTATTTT.

Many counts were recorded for this clonotype. This chain connects TRBV20-1 to TRBJ2-5; TRBD1 or TRBD2 may be the D gene (7 bases each). Germline CDR1 DFQATT, CDR2 SNEGSKA (reference sequence). The CDR3 contains 16 residues. V was cut by 3 bases and J by 4 bases, with 21 bases left in between. CDR3 protein: CSARAGDRAAGETQYF. CDR3 DNA: TGCAGTGCTAGGGCGGGAGACAGGGCAGCTGGAGAGACCCAGTACTTC.

Many counts were recorded for this clonotype. The rearrangement joins TRBV6-6 to TRBJ1-2; 10 nucleotides match TRBD1. Germline CDR1 MNHNY, CDR2 SVGAGI (reference sequence). V gave up 5 bases and J gave up 7 bases; unmatched junction bases: 10. The CDR3 extends over 15 amino acids. The CDR3 reads CASSPLGTGVGGYTF. CDR3 coding DNA: TGTGCCAGCAGTCCGCTGGGGACAGGGGTAGGTGGCTACACCTTC.

The chain recombines TRBV20-1 with TRBJ2-2; the D call may be TRBD1 or TRBD2 (6 bases each). V lost 5 bases to trimming and J lost 0 bases, with 7 bases between them. CDR1 and CDR2 from the germline V gene are DFQATT and SNEGSKA (reference sequence). The CDR3 is 13 residues long. CDR3 residues: CSARGPNTGELFF. CDR3 bases: TGCAGTGCTCGGGGGCCGAACACCGGGGAGCTGTTTTTT.

This clonotype was seen at least ten times. The chain couples TRBV11-3 to TRBJ2-3; unclear D gene. The V gene lost 2 bases and the J gene lost 4 bases, with 7 bases spanning the gap. CDR3 length equals 13 residues. CDR1 and CDR2 (germline): SGHNT, YENEEA. This CDR3 is CASSLRLADTQYF. Here the CDR3 DNA reads TGTGCCAGCAGCTTAAGACTGGCAGATACGCAGTATTTT.

This clonotype came up a few times. The chain recombines TRBV5-6 with TRBJ1-2; no clear D. This CDR3 is 12 amino acids long. V was trimmed by 5 bases and J by 8 bases, leaving 13 bases between them. Germline CDR1 reads SGHDT; CDR2 reads YYEEEE. The CDR3 DNA follows: TGTGCCAGCAGTCGGACCCCCGACGGCTACACCTTC. This translates into CASSRTPDGYTF.